The 25 T cell receptor beta chains below all came from one sample that was sequenced in a study of early T cells in non-severe SARS-CoV-2 infection. TCRdb reprocessed the 5' RACE reads with MiXCR, giving one entry per CDR3 protein. Here the sample spans some 89,000 distinct CDR3 sequences, 11% being singletons. Sequenced material: whole blood, taken at baseline. The receptors come from an adult who was a healthcare worker with PCR-confirmed SARS-CoV-2 infection or an uninfected control (not recorded which).

V is TRBV20-1 and J is TRBJ1-3, with a possible D match to TRBD1 (5 bases). With 5 bases removed from V and 1 base from J, the gap between germline ends came to 12 bases. Germline CDR1 DFQATT, CDR2 SNEGSKA (reference sequence). The CDR3 consists of 14 residues. CDR3 nucleotides: TGCAGTGCTCCCAAGTCAGGGTCTGGAAACACCATATATTTT. Protein sequence: CSAPKSGSGNTIYF.

This clonotype appeared many times. J is TRBJ2-5 and V is TRBV5-1; 7 bases match TRBD1. Germline CDR1 and CDR2: SGHRS and YFSETQ. The V gene end was trimmed by 8 bases and the J gene end by 1 base; junction bases not matched to a gene: 11. The CDR3 runs to 15 residues. The CDR3 DNA is TGCGCCAGTACAAGACAGGGACAGACCCAAGAGACCCAGTACTTC. Its protein product is CASTRQGQTQETQYF.

This clonotype was counted only a few times. The gene calls are TRBV2 and TRBJ1-3; unclear D gene. This CDR3 has 15 residues. CDR1 is SNHLY, CDR2 FYNNEI, per germline. With 6 bases removed from V and 2 bases from J, the gap between germline ends came to 14 bases. CDR3 DNA sequence: TGTGCCAGCAGCCGCCGAGAGGGTACTGGAAACACCATATATTTT. Protein product: CASSRREGTGNTIYF.

This clonotype was counted many times. This sequence joins TRBV12-3 or TRBV12-4 and TRBJ2-1; 7 positions agree with TRBD1. V gave up 1 base and J gave up 16 bases; unmatched junction bases: 10. CDR3 length: 13 amino acids. This chain's CDR3 is CASSLDRQGLGFF. CDR3 in DNA: TGTGCCAGCAGTTTAGACAGACAGGGTTTAGGATTCTTC.

This clonotype was recorded at least ten times. This chain joins TRBV5-6 and TRBJ2-1, with 7 bases identical to TRBD1. The germline gives CDR1 SGHDT, CDR2 YYEEEE. V shed 4 bases, J shed 4 bases, and the junction held 14 bases outside the gene matches. The CDR3 covers 17 residues. The CDR3, as DNA: TGTGCCAGCAGCCCGGGACAGCCCGATTCAGGGTACAATGAGCAGTTCTTC. Translating gives CASSPGQPDSGYNEQFF.

V and J are TRBV18 and TRBJ2-4; D gene ambiguous. CDR3 length: 14 amino acids. The germline V gene encodes CDR1 KGHSH and CDR2 LQKENI. V was trimmed by 1 base and J by 1 base, leaving 5 bases between them. CDR3 residues: CASSPQGAKNIQYF. The CDR3 DNA reads as TGTGCCAGCTCACCACAAGGGGCCAAAAACATTCAGTACTTC.

This clonotype has a handful of counts. The CDR3: CASSLSPENNSPLHF. DNA of the CDR3: TGTGCCAGCTCATTATCGCCAGAAAACAATTCACCCCTCCACTTT. The gene calls are TRBV18 and TRBJ1-6; D not certain. Germline V gene data show CDR1 as KGHSH and CDR2 as LQKENI. The V gene lost 5 bases and the J gene lost 7 bases, with 15 bases spanning the gap. The CDR3 totals 15 residues.

V usage is TRBV4-3 and J usage is TRBJ2-7; maybe TRBD1 (5 bases). Germline loops: CDR1 LGHNA, CDR2 YSLEER. The CDR3 covers 15 residues. Between the trimmed V and J ends, which lost 0 bases and 7 bases, there was a span of 16 bases. The chain's CDR3 is CASSQDLLFQGEQYF. The CDR3 region has the DNA TGCGCCAGCAGCCAAGATCTACTTTTTCAGGGAGAGCAGTACTTC.

This clonotype was counted between two and nine times. CDR3 sequence (DNA): TGCAGTGCCTACCGGTCGGGGGGGATGGCAGATACGCAGTATTTT. Amino acid sequence: CSAYRSGGMADTQYF. The chain links TRBV20-1 to TRBJ2-3; 8 bases agree with TRBD2. Losses at the gene ends were 6 bases for V and 4 bases for J; bases not matched to a gene: 12. The CDR3 loop spans 15 amino acids. Germline loops: CDR1 DFQATT, CDR2 SNEGSKA (reference sequence).

V is TRBV20-1 and J is TRBJ2-7, with 9 bases aligning to TRBD1. The CDR3 has 15 amino acids. Germline trimming cut 7 bases from V and 7 bases from J; bases unmatched to any gene: 17. From germline, CDR1 is DFQATT and CDR2 SNEGSKA (reference sequence). The CDR3 loop reads CSVRDRERRGEEQYF. In DNA, the CDR3 is TGCAGTGTTAGGGACAGGGAACGAAGGGGCGAAGAGCAGTACTTC.

This clonotype has ten or more counts. V is TRBV7-2 and J is TRBJ2-5; weak D call: TRBD2 (5 bases). Per germline, CDR1 SGHTA and CDR2 FQGNSA. Between the trimmed V and J ends, which lost 5 bases and 4 bases, there was a span of 14 bases. The CDR3 is 14 residues long. The CDR3 DNA reads as TGTGCCAGCAGCCCGAGGACGGGGAGAGAGACCCAGTACTTC. Translated: CASSPRTGRETQYF.

This clonotype was observed many times. CDR3 residues: CASSDTSGGTFYNEQFF. CDR3 DNA: TGTGCCAGCAGCGACACTAGCGGGGGTACCTTCTACAATGAGCAGTTCTTC. J is TRBJ2-1 and V is TRBV9; 11 positions match TRBD2. The CDR3 sequence is 17 residues long. Germline V CDR1 and CDR2: SGDLS, YYNGEE. V dropped 3 bases and J dropped 3; count of bases not matched to a gene: 8.

The gene calls are TRBV4-2 and TRBJ2-7; D possibly corresponds to TRBD2 (6 bases). The CDR3 loop spans 15 amino acids. Germline V lookup: CDR1 LGHNA, CDR2 YNFKEQ. V gave up 1 base and J gave up 2 bases, with 12 bases separating them. The CDR3 loop reads CASSQGREAAYEQYF. CDR3 nucleotides: TGTGCCAGCAGCCAAGGGAGGGAGGCGGCCTACGAGCAGTACTTC.

This clonotype was seen only a few times. This sequence joins TRBV3-1 and TRBJ2-2; a weak D match, TRBD2 (7 bases). The V end lost 5 bases, the J end lost 4 bases, and 14 bases lay between the germline ends. Per the germline V gene, CDR1 is LGHDT and CDR2 is YNNKEL (reference sequence). This CDR3 has 15 residues. This chain's CDR3 is CASSFPGGPTGELFF. DNA of the CDR3: TGTGCCAGCAGCTTCCCGGGGGGCCCCACCGGGGAGCTGTTTTTT.

This clonotype was seen ten or more times. This chain links TRBV11-2 with TRBJ2-2; tentatively, D is TRBD2 (6 bases). Trimming shortened V by 5 bases and J by 4 bases, and 17 bases separated the two germline ends. The length of the CDR3 is 16 residues. Germline CDR1 reads SGHAT; CDR2 reads FQNNGV. CDR3 in amino acids: CASSRGGYEGTGELFF. In DNA, the CDR3 is TGTGCCAGCAGCCGCGGAGGGTACGAGGGCACCGGGGAGCTGTTTTTT.

In this sample, this clonotype turned up a few times. The chain is built from TRBV10-1 and TRBJ2-2, with 7 bases fitting TRBD1. The CDR3 totals 14 residues. CDR1 WNHNN and CDR2 SYGVQD come from the germline V gene (reference sequence). Trimming at V came to 8 bases and at J to 1 base, leaving 4 bases not matched to a gene. In DNA, the CDR3 is TGCGCCAGCGTACGGGACAGGAACACCGGGGAGCTGTTTTTT. Amino acid sequence: CASVRDRNTGELFF.

This clonotype was observed at least ten times. The chain recombines TRBV5-6 with TRBJ1-1; D is ambiguous. CDR3 size: 14 residues. Trimming left V 4 bases short and J 0 bases short, with 10 bases between. Germline CDR1 reads SGHDT; CDR2 reads YYEEEE. CDR3: CASSQWKMNTEAFF. The CDR3 DNA reads as TGTGCCAGCAGCCAGTGGAAGATGAACACTGAAGCTTTCTTT.

This clonotype was seen many times. The chain has TRBV20-1 and TRBJ2-1, with TRBD2 matching 7 bases. CDR1 DFQATT and CDR2 SNEGSKA come from the germline V gene (reference sequence). The junction had 10 bases not matched to a gene; V was cut back by 5 bases and J by 3 bases. The CDR3 length is 15 residues. CDR3 amino acids: CSALGGIRFYNEQFF. CDR3 coding DNA: TGCAGTGCTTTGGGGGGGATCCGATTCTACAATGAGCAGTTCTTC.

The rearrangement joins TRBV20-1 to TRBJ2-2, with D hard to call. Between the trimmed V and J ends, which lost 3 bases and 4 bases, there was a span of 12 bases. Germline V gene lookup returns CDR1 DFQATT and CDR2 SNEGSKA (reference sequence). CDR3 length: 14 amino acids. CDR3 nucleotides: TGCAGTGCTAGTAACTTCCCAGCCACCGGGGAGCTGTTTTTT. This encodes CSASNFPATGELFF.

J is TRBJ2-3 and V is TRBV6-5, with D perhaps matching TRBD2 (6 bases). The CDR3 runs 13 residues. Germline CDR1 reads MNHEY; CDR2 reads SVGAGI. V shed 6 bases and J shed 4 bases, with 11 bases lying between them. The CDR3 here is CASSGSWSDTQYF. The CDR3, as DNA: TGTGCCAGCAGCGGGAGTTGGTCAGATACGCAGTATTTT.

This clonotype came up many times. The chain is built from TRBV5-1 and TRBJ2-3; D is tentatively TRBD1 or TRBD2 (6 bases each). The germline V gene encodes CDR1 SGHRS and CDR2 YFSETQ. Trimming stripped 0 bases from V and 2 bases from J, with 13 bases between. The CDR3 runs 16 residues. The CDR3 reads CASSLEGGPSTDTQYF. The CDR3 DNA follows: TGCGCCAGCAGCTTGGAAGGGGGGCCGTCCACAGATACGCAGTATTTT.

V and J are TRBV15 and TRBJ1-1; D unclear. V was pared by 0 bases and J by 1 base, with 9 bases between. This CDR3 has 15 amino acids. The germline CDR1 and CDR2 sequences are LNHNV and YYDKDF (reference sequence). The CDR3, as DNA: TGTGCCACCAGCAGAGATTGGTCGGAGAACACTGAAGCTTTCTTT. It specifies CATSRDWSENTEAFF.

This clonotype turned up a few times. The chain recombines TRBV7-7 with TRBJ2-5, with 7 positions matching TRBD1. The CDR3 covers 16 residues. Trimming took 4 bases from V and 1 from J; bases not matched to a gene: 9. Germline CDR1 reads SSHAT; CDR2 reads FNYEAQ (reference sequence). CDR3 region: CASSSGQAIPQETQYF. The CDR3 DNA reads as TGTGCCAGCAGCTCCGGACAGGCGATTCCCCAAGAGACCCAGTACTTC.

The rearrangement uses TRBV3-1 and TRBJ2-7; unclear D gene. The CDR3 loop spans 12 amino acids. The V end lost 1 base, the J end lost 9 bases, and 10 bases lay between the germline ends. Germline CDR1 reads LGHDT; CDR2 reads YNNKEL (reference sequence). The CDR3 DNA is TGTGCCAGCAGCCAAGCGGCGACCGGGCAGTACTTC. This gives the protein CASSQAATGQYF.

V usage is TRBV25-1 and J usage is TRBJ2-7, with no clear D. Per germline, CDR1 MGHDK and CDR2 SYGVNS. The CDR3 sequence is 14 residues long. Trimming cost V 2 bases and J 1 base, with 9 bases left between them. CDR3 sequence: CASSELMDSYEQYF. The CDR3 DNA is TGTGCCAGCAGTGAACTAATGGATTCCTACGAGCAGTACTTC.